The 25 T cell receptor beta chains in this list originate from one sample, sequenced in a study of naive and memory T cell subsets. The sample's treatment: skin biopsy from PPD injection site in Mantoux-positive individual. An oligonucleotide containing a UMI was ligated to the 3' end of TCR cDNA. Ligated cDNA underwent four rounds of PCR with nested alpha and beta constant region primers and SP2. TCRdb itself ran the UMI-ligation and nested PCR reads through MiXCR, one entry per CDR3 protein. Of around 20,000 distinct CDR3 sequences in the sample, nearly 6% were seen once. The specimen comprised skin, sampled from a tuberculin skin test site. All receptors come from an adult in good health.

This clonotype was seen at least ten times. The V and J genes are TRBV27 and TRBJ2-4; possibly TRBD1 or TRBD2 for D (6 bases each). Germline V CDR1 and CDR2: MNHEY, SMNVEV (reference sequence). V was shortened by 5 bases and J by 6 bases, with 17 bases between the two germline ends. The CDR3 is 15 residues long. The CDR3 sequence is CASSTEWGAGNIQYF. CDR3 nucleotides: TGTGCCAGCAGTACCGAGTGGGGGGCCGGAAACATTCAGTACTTC.

In this sample, this clonotype turned up many times. The chain combines TRBV7-2 with TRBJ2-7, with TRBD1 matching 8 bases. The CDR3 consists of 15 residues. Unmatched junction bases numbered 11, after V lost 6 bases and J lost 4 bases. The germline V gene has CDR1 SGHTA and CDR2 FQGNSA. CDR3 residues: CASSPSSQGAYEQYF. DNA for the CDR3: TGTGCCAGCAGTCCGTCTTCGCAGGGGGCTTACGAGCAGTACTTC.

The V and J genes are TRBV12-3 or TRBV12-4 and TRBJ1-2; 7 bases fit TRBD1. V lost 2 bases to trimming and J lost 4 bases; unmatched junction nucleotides: 10. The CDR3 runs to 16 residues. Here the CDR3 reads CASSLNDRADIYGYTF. CDR3 DNA sequence: TGTGCCAGCAGTTTAAATGACAGGGCTGATATCTATGGCTACACCTTC.

This clonotype ranks as medium-sized. V usage is TRBV4-2 and J usage is TRBJ2-1; possibly TRBD2 for D (6 bases). The CDR3 length is 17 residues. CDR1 and CDR2 (germline): LGHNA, YNFKEQ. V lost 4 bases to trimming and J lost 9 bases, with 25 bases between them. CDR3 in DNA: TGTGCCAGCAGCCCCTCAGAAGGCGGGACTGCGATAGGTGAGCAGTTCTTC. Translation gives CASSPSEGGTAIGEQFF.

This clonotype was counted many times. The CDR3 reads CASSPGTSDGEQYF. The CDR3 DNA reads as TGTGCCAGCTCACCCGGGACATCGGATGGGGAGCAGTACTTC. The rearrangement links TRBV18 to TRBJ2-7; weak D call: TRBD1 (6 bases). V gave up 3 bases and J gave up 7 bases, with 16 bases separating them. Germline-derived CDR1 and CDR2 are KGHSH and LQKENI. The CDR3 loop spans 14 amino acids.

A few counts support this clonotype. The chain carries TRBV7-2 and TRBJ2-2; the D is unclear. CDR1 and CDR2 from the germline V gene are SGHTA and FQGNSA. V dropped 1 base and J dropped 4 bases, with 13 bases sitting between them. The length of the CDR3 is 16 residues. DNA for the CDR3: TGTGCCAGCAGCTTAGGGGTGTCAGTGGGCACCGGGGAGCTGTTTTTT. Its protein product is CASSLGVSVGTGELFF.

V gene TRBV7-8 combines with J gene TRBJ1-5; D is unresolved. The CDR3 covers 13 residues. Per the germline V gene, CDR1 is SGHVS and CDR2 is FQNEAQ. Deletions cut 3 bases from V and 1 base from J, with 4 bases between. The CDR3 region is CASSFGSNQPQHF. For the CDR3, the DNA is TGTGCCAGCAGCTTTGGAAGCAATCAGCCCCAGCATTTT. The full variable domain, completed using reference TRBV7-8 and TRBJ1-5, is GAGVSQSPRYKVAKRGQDVALRCDPISGHVSLFWYQQALGQGPEFLTYFQNEAQLDKSGLPSDRFFAERPEGSVSTLKIQRTQQEDSAVYLCASSFGSNQPQHFGDGTRLSIL.

This chain joins TRBV7-2 and TRBJ2-5; tentative D call: TRBD1 (6 bases). Germline V gene lookup returns CDR1 SGHTA and CDR2 FQGNSA. There are 14 residues in the CDR3. Trimming took off 5 bases at V and 4 bases at J, with 14 bases between the two ends. This CDR3 is CASSRGTVGETQYF. CDR3 sequence (DNA): TGTGCCAGCAGCAGGGGGACGGTGGGAGAGACCCAGTACTTC.

The rearrangement joins TRBV5-1 to TRBJ2-1; D is uncertain. Germline loops: CDR1 SGHRS, CDR2 YFSETQ. CDR3 length equals 12 residues. V was trimmed by 2 bases and J by 3 bases, leaving 3 bases between them. This CDR3 reads CASSFSYNEQFF. The DNA of the CDR3 is TGCGCCAGCAGCTTTAGCTACAATGAGCAGTTCTTC.

V is TRBV2 and J is TRBJ1-1; D might be TRBD1 (5 bases). Germline CDR1 and CDR2: SNHLY and FYNNEI. The length of the CDR3 is 12 residues. Trimming cost V 9 bases and J 11 bases, with 19 bases left between them. The CDR3 sequence: CARWTFARRAFF. The DNA for the CDR3 is TGTGCCAGATGGACATTCGCAAGGAGGGCTTTCTTT.

This clonotype was picked up many times. The gene calls are TRBV4-1 and TRBJ2-7; D unresolved. Between the trimmed V and J ends, which lost 2 bases and 7 bases, there was a span of 12 bases. Looked up from germline, CDR1 is MGHRA and CDR2 is YSYEKL. The CDR3 runs to 13 residues. The CDR3 sequence is CASSQMGWDEQYF. The CDR3 DNA sequence: TGCGCCAGCAGCCAAATGGGCTGGGATGAGCAGTACTTC.

The chain links TRBV4-1 to TRBJ2-1; 11 bases are a match to TRBD2. Germline CDR1 reads MGHRA; CDR2 reads YSYEKL. The CDR3 is made up of 16 amino acids. V dropped 4 bases and J dropped 3; count of bases not matched to a gene: 5. The CDR3 protein is CASSPASGRIYNEQFF. The CDR3 region has the DNA TGCGCCAGCAGCCCAGCTAGCGGGAGGATCTACAATGAGCAGTTCTTC.

The sample holds many counts of this clonotype. The V call is TRBV7-2, the J call TRBJ1-1; D gene ambiguous. V dropped 3 bases and J dropped 4 bases, with 18 bases sitting between them. In germline, CDR1 is SGHTA, CDR2 FQGNSA. The CDR3 totals 16 residues. The CDR3: CASSFPPKGTRTEAFF. The CDR3 nucleotides read TGTGCCAGCAGCTTCCCCCCAAAGGGAACGCGCACTGAAGCTTTCTTT.

The chain recombines TRBV12-3 or TRBV12-4 with TRBJ2-2, with TRBD1 matching over 11 bases. V lost 3 bases and J lost 7; bases outside the gene matches: 10. This CDR3 region has 17 residues. CDR3 protein: CASSFERDRGSVGELFF. The CDR3 DNA is TGTGCCAGCAGTTTTGAGAGGGACAGGGGGTCAGTCGGGGAGCTGTTTTTT.

This clonotype was counted at least ten times. This rearrangement joins TRBV12-3 or TRBV12-4 to TRBJ2-6; D is unclear. The germline V and J ends were trimmed by 6 bases and 6 bases, with 0 bases remaining between them. The CDR3 runs 10 residues. CDR3 in DNA: TGTGCCAGCAGGGCCAACGTCCTGACTTTC. It is translated as CASRANVLTF.

This clonotype occurred many times. The chain uses TRBV12-3 or TRBV12-4 and TRBJ2-7; 7 bases agree with TRBD2. CDR3 length equals 15 residues. With 5 bases clipped from V and 2 bases from J, the junction kept 9 bases outside the gene matches. The CDR3 here is CASSITGTTAYEQYF. The CDR3, as DNA: TGTGCCAGCAGTATCACCGGGACTACAGCCTACGAGCAGTACTTC.

This clonotype was seen ten or more times. The rearrangement uses TRBV13 and TRBJ2-5; D gene ambiguous. This CDR3 region has 18 residues. Germline CDR1 reads PRHDT; CDR2 reads FYEKMQ (reference sequence). Deletions cut 3 bases from V and 3 bases from J, with 23 bases between. The CDR3 region is CASSFRPGAGKLKETQYF. CDR3 in DNA: TGTGCCAGCAGCTTCCGCCCTGGTGCAGGAAAATTGAAAGAGACCCAGTACTTC.

This clonotype was picked up many times. The V and J genes are TRBV28 and TRBJ2-3; 12 nucleotides agree with TRBD2. CDR3 length: 16 amino acids. CDR1 and CDR2 (germline): MDHEN, SYDVKM. V was pared by 5 bases and J by 1 base, with 4 bases of the junction left unmatched. The CDR3 loop reads CASSGLAGPGTDTQYF. As DNA, the CDR3 is TGTGCCAGCAGTGGACTAGCGGGGCCGGGCACAGATACGCAGTATTTT.

This clonotype was counted ten times or more. The chain recombines TRBV5-6 with TRBJ2-1; 11 nucleotides match TRBD2. Per germline, CDR1 SGHDT and CDR2 YYEEEE. V trimming: 2 bases; J trimming: 10 bases; junction bases outside the gene matches: 8. The CDR3 has 15 amino acids. CDR3 sequence reads: CASSFPGTSGNEQFF. The CDR3, as DNA: TGTGCCAGCAGCTTTCCGGGGACTAGCGGAAACGAGCAGTTCTTC.

The V call is TRBV12-3 or TRBV12-4, the J call TRBJ1-2; possible D gene TRBD1, 5 bases. Between the trimmed V and J ends, which lost 6 bases and 8 bases, there was a span of 16 bases. The CDR3 is made up of 13 amino acids. CDR3 DNA: TGTGCCAGCAGCCCCGGGACCGCGGGGGGCTACACCTTC. Protein: CASSPGTAGGYTF.

This clonotype occurred many times. CDR3 residues: CASSRGRNEQFF. The CDR3 DNA follows: TGTGCCAGCTCCAGGGGACGCAATGAGCAGTTCTTC. The chain is built from TRBV2 and TRBJ2-1; possible D gene TRBD1, 6 bases. V lost 8 bases and J 6 bases, leaving 11 bases between the germline ends. The CDR3 length is 12 residues. Germline assignment: CDR1 SNHLY and CDR2 FYNNEI.

This clonotype was picked up a small number of times. V gene TRBV12-3 or TRBV12-4 combines with J gene TRBJ2-3; unclear D gene. This CDR3 is built from 13 residues. V lost 5 bases and J 1 base, leaving 7 bases between the germline ends. The CDR3 here is CASSPIRTDTQYF. CDR3 nucleotides: TGTGCCAGCAGTCCCATTCGCACAGATACGCAGTATTTT.

V gene TRBV6-5 combines with J gene TRBJ2-6; 10 nucleotides match TRBD1. The CDR3 sequence is 18 residues long. V was clipped by 4 bases and J by 4 bases; unmatched bases: 10. Germline-derived CDR1 and CDR2 are MNHEY and SVGAGI. In nucleotides, the CDR3 is TGTGCCAGCAGTTTCCGACAGGGGGCATCGGTGGGGGCCAACGTCCTGACTTTC. Encoded protein: CASSFRQGASVGANVLTF.

This clonotype occurred many times. This chain connects TRBV6-2 or TRBV6-3 to TRBJ1-5; the D gene is possibly TRBD1 (5 bases). The CDR3 is made up of 15 amino acids. Trimming shortened V by 7 bases and J by 0 bases, and 13 bases separated the two germline ends. CDR1 MNHEY and CDR2 SVGEGT come from the germline V gene. The CDR3 reads CASKGHTDSNQPQHF. The DNA for the CDR3 is TGTGCCAGCAAAGGACATACCGATAGCAATCAGCCCCAGCATTTT.

This clonotype was observed at least ten times. This sequence joins TRBV7-2 and TRBJ2-5, with D possibly matching TRBD1 (6 bases). This CDR3 is 15 amino acids long. The V gene's germline CDR1 is SGHTA and CDR2 FQGNSA. Trimming shortened V by 1 base and J by 4 bases, and 13 bases separated the two germline ends. CDR3 in amino acids: CASSLEARGRETQYF. CDR3 DNA: TGTGCCAGCAGCTTAGAGGCCAGGGGTAGAGAGACCCAGTACTTC.